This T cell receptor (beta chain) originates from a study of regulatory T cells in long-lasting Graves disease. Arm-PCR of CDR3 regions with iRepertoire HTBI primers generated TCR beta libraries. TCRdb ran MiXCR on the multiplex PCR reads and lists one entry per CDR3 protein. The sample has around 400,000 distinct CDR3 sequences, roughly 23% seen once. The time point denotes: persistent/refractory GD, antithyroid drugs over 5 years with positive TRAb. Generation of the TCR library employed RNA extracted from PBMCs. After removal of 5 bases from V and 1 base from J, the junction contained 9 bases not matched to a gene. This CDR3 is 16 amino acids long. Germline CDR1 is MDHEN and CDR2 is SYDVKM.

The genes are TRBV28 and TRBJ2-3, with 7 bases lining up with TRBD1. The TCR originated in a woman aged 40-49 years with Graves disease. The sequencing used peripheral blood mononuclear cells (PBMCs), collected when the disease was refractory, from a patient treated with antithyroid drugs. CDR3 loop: CASSRKTGFGTDTQYF. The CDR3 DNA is TGTGCCAGCAGTCGAAAGACAGGGTTTGGCACAGATACGCAGTATTTT.